What follows are 14 T cell receptor beta chains derived from one specimen sequenced in a study of T cell responses to AZD1222 COVID-19 vaccine. Clones were read by immunoSEQ multiplex PCR, and TCRdb kept only the in-frame ones, dropping some. The top ten hold approximately 5% of the sample, which has 130,000 to 150,000 clones, roughly 84% seen once. The sample here was peripheral blood, taken 28 days after the second AZD1222 dose. The receptors were sampled from an adult who received the AZD1222 COVID-19 vaccine.

This clone was detected only once. This rearrangement joins TRBV19 to TRBJ1-4; D unclear. Germline CDR1 and CDR2: LNHDA and SQIVND (reference sequence). Trimming cost V 5 bases and J 0 bases, with 10 bases left between them. This CDR3 is built from 15 residues. The chain's CDR3 is CASSLPGATNEKLFF. In nucleotides, the CDR3 is TGTGCCAGTAGTCTACCCGGGGCAACTAATGAAAAACTGTTTTTT.

This rearrangement joins TRBV7-2 to TRBJ2-1, with TRBD2 matching over 8 bases. Per germline, CDR1 SGHTA and CDR2 FQGNSA. The CDR3 runs to 19 residues. With V trimmed by 4 bases and J by 8 bases, 22 bases remained unmatched. CDR3 coding DNA: TGTGCCAGCAGCTCCAGTGGGGCGGGAGGCCCGCCTGGCCTCGATGAGCAGTTCTTC. As protein: CASSSSGAGGPPGLDEQFF. The full variable domain, with the rest looked up from reference TRBV7-2 and TRBJ2-1, is GAGVSQSPSNKVTEKGKDVELRCDPISGHTALYWYRQSLGQGLEFLIYFQGNSAPDKSGLPSDRFSAERTGGSVSTLTIQRTQQEDSAVYLCASSSSGAGGPPGLDEQFFGPGTRLTVL.

This rearrangement joins TRBV4-1 to TRBJ2-2; D ambiguous. Germline lookup yields CDR1 MGHRA and CDR2 YSYEKL. The CDR3 length is 14 residues. V lost 1 base and J lost 6, with 9 bases in between. CDR3 DNA: TGCGCCAGCAGCCAAGCATCGACGGCCGGGGAGCTGTTTTTT. Translation: CASSQASTAGELFF.

This clone was recorded a few times. This sequence joins TRBV3-1 (or the pseudogene TRBV3-2) and TRBJ2-3; D may correspond to TRBD1 or TRBD2 (5 bases each). Trimming stripped 5 bases from V and 5 bases from J, with 20 bases between. CDR1 is LGHDT, CDR2 YNNKEL, per germline (reference sequence). CDR3 length equals 16 residues. For the CDR3, the DNA is TGTGCCAGCAGCTCCCGATCTACCCGGGGCAGAGATACGCAGTATTTT. Translation gives CASSSRSTRGRDTQYF.

The rearrangement links TRBV1 to TRBJ2-5; the listed D gene, TRBD2, was not tested against the DNA. TRBV1 is listed as a pseudogene. The CDR3 covers 15 residues. The CDR3 region is CTGRVKRGNQETQYF. The CDR3 nucleotides are TGCACCGGTAGGGTTAAGCGGGGGAACCAAGAGACCCAGTACTTC.

CDR3 sequence (DNA): TGTGCCAGCAGCTTAAGACAGGCAGGGCCTTATAATCAGCCCCAGCATTTT. It specifies CASSLRQAGPYNQPQHF. The rearrangement links TRBV7-6 to TRBJ1-5, with a weak D call TRBD1 (6 bases). This CDR3 is 17 amino acids long. Trimming removed 2 bases at V and 4 bases at J, with 18 bases between. Germline-derived CDR1 and CDR2 are SGHVS and FNYEAQ. The full variable domain, rest sourced from reference TRBV7-6 and TRBJ1-5, is GAGVSQSPRYKVTKRGQDVALRCDPISGHVSLYWYRQALGQGPEFLTYFNYEAQQDKSGLPNDRFSAERPEGSISTLTIQRTEQRDSAMYRCASSLRQAGPYNQPQHFGDGTRLSIL.

The chain recombines TRBV5-1 with TRBJ2-1; the D gene is possibly TRBD1 (5 bases). V lost 6 bases and J 7 bases, leaving 5 bases between the germline ends. Germline V lookup: CDR1 SGHRS, CDR2 YFSETQ. The CDR3 spans 10 residues. The CDR3 sequence is CASKGNEQFF. In DNA, the CDR3 is TGCGCCAGCAAGGGGAATGAGCAGTTCTTC.

There are a few counts of this clone. The genes are TRBV28 and TRBJ2-5; D remains unclear. This CDR3 has 14 amino acids. The ends were cut back, 6 bases at V and 4 bases at J, with 15 bases in the middle. Germline V gene lookup returns CDR1 MDHEN and CDR2 SYDVKM. This chain's CDR3 is CASSQPHEGETQYF. As DNA, the CDR3 is TGTGCCAGCAGCCAGCCCCATGAAGGAGAGACCCAGTACTTC. Drawing the rest from reference TRBV28 and TRBJ2-5, the complete variable domain is DVKVTQSSRYLVKRTGEKVFLECVQDMDHENMFWYRQDPGLGLRLIYFSYDVKMKEKGDIPEGYSVSREKKERFSLILESASTNQTSMYLCASSQPHEGETQYFGPGTRLLVL.

The chain joins TRBV4-2 to TRBJ2-3; 8 bases are shared with TRBD2. This CDR3 has 17 residues. J was trimmed by 2 bases and V by 0 bases; bases with no gene match: 7. CDR1 and CDR2 from the germline V gene are LGHNA and YNFKEQ. CDR3 sequence reads: CASSQDWLSGTTDTQYF. The CDR3 nucleotides are TGTGCCAGCAGCCAAGATTGGCTTAGCGGGACCACAGATACGCAGTATTTT.

This chain links TRBV6-5 with TRBJ1-2; D might be TRBD1 (6 bases). Germline CDR1 and CDR2: MNHEY and SVGAGI. Between the trimmed V and J ends, which lost 5 bases and 0 bases, there was a span of 13 bases. The CDR3 loop spans 15 amino acids. The CDR3 nucleotides are TGTGCCAGCAGTCGAACAGGGACAACTAACTATGGCTACACCTTC. It specifies CASSRTGTTNYGYTF.

The chain links TRBV7-9 to TRBJ2-6; D not certain. Per germline, CDR1 SEHNR and CDR2 FQNEAQ (reference sequence). The V and J ends lost 5 bases and 0 bases respectively, with 11 bases between them. This CDR3 contains 16 residues. The DNA of the CDR3 is TGTGCCAGCAGCCCACATGCCTTCTCTGGGGCCAACGTCCTGACTTTC. It specifies CASSPHAFSGANVLTF.

The chain employs TRBV18 and TRBJ2-2; unclear D gene. Germline V lookup: CDR1 KGHSH, CDR2 LQKENI. There are 14 residues in the CDR3. Trimming stripped 0 bases from V and 6 bases from J, with 8 bases between. The CDR3 coding sequence is TGTGCCAGCTCACCACCTGTGGTTCCCGGGGAGCTGTTTTTT. This encodes CASSPPVVPGELFF.

J is TRBJ1-5 and V is TRBV3-1 (or the pseudogene TRBV3-2), with D possibly matching TRBD1 (5 bases). The germline CDR1 and CDR2 sequences are LGHDT and YNNKEL (reference sequence). V was shortened by 1 base and J by 6 bases, with 16 bases between the two germline ends. This CDR3 has 16 amino acids. The CDR3 nucleotides read TGTGCCAGCAGCCAAGGGGCAGGGACGTATTTTCAGCCCCAGCATTTT. It is translated as CASSQGAGTYFQPQHF.

This chain uses TRBV6-5 with TRBJ2-1, with D tentatively TRBD1 (5 bases). The CDR3 length is 12 residues. Between the trimmed V and J ends, which lost 4 bases and 10 bases, there was a span of 11 bases. Germline V gives CDR1 MNHEY, CDR2 SVGAGI. CDR3 sequence: CASSLKGLEQFF. The CDR3, as DNA: TGTGCCAGCAGTTTGAAGGGGCTCGAGCAGTTCTTC.